This TCR beta chain was obtained from a study of Graves' ophthalmopathy and Graves' hyperthyroidism. V shed 1 base and J shed 0 bases, with 12 bases lying between them. Germline V gives CDR1 SGHTA, CDR2 FQGNSA. CDR3 length: 17 amino acids. Exclusion criteria comprised other autoimmune diseases, uncontrolled infections, pregnancy or lactation in patients. Orbital computed tomography, thyroid ultrasound, TRAb, serum thyroxine and clinical symptoms formed the basis of diagnosis. RNA transcripts were the source from which TCR beta CDR3 regions were amplified. The library came from an HTBI-primed first-round RT-PCR and a second-round multiplex PCR. TCRdb re-derived calls from the multiplex PCR reads in MiXCR, one entry per CDR3 protein. This table has over a million distinct CDR3 sequences, about 36% appearing once. Study-level findings and limits: Blood also contained most of the expanded thyroid clonotypes above 0.001 frequency. From stable hyperthyroidism, ophthalmopathy was separated by a 13-signature model with approximately 90% sensitivity and over 70% specificity.

A word on this clonotype: Its specificity is unknown.

V is TRBV7-2 and J is TRBJ2-2; tentatively, D is TRBD1 (6 bases). The sequence was collected from an adult man with Graves' hyperthyroidism. The sequencing input was peripheral blood or thyroid tissue (not recorded which). The CDR3 here is CASSLVSPGANTGELFF. The CDR3, as DNA: TGTGCCAGCAGCTTAGTGTCTCCAGGGGCGAACACCGGGGAGCTGTTTTTT.